This TCR beta chain appears in the sequencing data of a study of vaccination and CD4 T cells after COVID-19. Across the whole study: A median of around 73 days (range 14 to 241) separated dose two from the taking of post-vaccine samples.

The Oncomine TCR Beta short-read assay generated sequence data from the DNA of cultured CD4+ T cells. TCRdb redid the calling of the PCR reads with MiXCR, one entry per CDR3 protein. In the table there are approximately 24,000 distinct CDR3 sequences, about 40% of which are singletons. Treatment noted: roughly nine-day PBMC culture with coronavirus spike peptide pools or control peptides (ViraFEST assay). CD4+ T cells were isolated by negative selection after more than eight days of culture. Of note for this clonotype: As yet, its antigen is unknown.

V lost 3 bases, J lost 9 bases, and 21 bases lay in between. CDR3 length: 15 residues. Germline assignment: CDR1 MGHDK and CDR2 SYGVNS. This sequence originates from a human donor who had recovered from COVID-19. The chain carries TRBV25-1 and TRBJ2-7; the D is unclear. Source material: CD4+ T cells from blood, cultured in vitro. The CDR3 DNA reads as TGTGCCAGCAGTGAGACATACCGCTACGAGCAGTTGCAGTACTTC. Translating gives CASSETYRYEQLQYF.